The 17 T cell receptor beta chains below all came from one sample that was sequenced in a study of technical replicates of blood from a few donors. Repertoires were generated with immunoSEQ multiplex PCR, while TCRdb's copy carries only in-frame clones and drops some. The table has 70,000 to 85,000 clones, approximately 97% seen once. The material sequenced was T cells isolated from PBMCs. These receptors were taken from a human donor in good health.

The chain uses TRBV19 and TRBJ1-1; 8 bases match TRBD1. V lost 9 bases, J lost 3 bases, and 3 bases stayed unmatched. The CDR3 runs 12 residues. Germline V gene sequence: CDR1 LNHDA, CDR2 SQIVND (reference sequence). The CDR3 protein is CASRTGHTEAFF. The CDR3 nucleotides read TGTGCCAGCCGGACAGGGCACACTGAAGCTTTCTTT.

V and J are TRBV6-4 and TRBJ2-7; tentative D call: TRBD2 (5 bases). Trimming pared 6 bases from V and 0 bases from J, leaving 30 bases between. This CDR3 region has 20 residues. The germline CDR1 and CDR2 sequences are MRHNA and SNTAGT. CDR3 nucleotide sequence: TGTGCCAGCAGGGACCCCGGGCTAGCAGGTGTACCGACTACCTCCTACGAGCAGTACTTC. It specifies CASRDPGLAGVPTTSYEQYF.

This chain links TRBV19 with TRBJ1-5; tentative D call: TRBD1 (5 bases). Trimming removed 3 bases at V and 6 bases at J, with 12 bases between. CDR3 length equals 14 residues. Germline V lookup: CDR1 LNHDA, CDR2 SQIVND (reference sequence). Here the CDR3 reads CASSIGVGGQPQHF. CDR3 DNA: TGTGCCAGTAGTATTGGGGTCGGGGGTCAGCCCCAGCATTTT.

The chain uses TRBV7-6 and TRBJ2-3; 8 positions agree with TRBD2. V trimming: 1 base; J trimming: 2 bases; junction bases outside the gene matches: 5. Germline-derived CDR1 and CDR2 are SGHVS and FNYEAQ. The CDR3 contains 16 residues. In DNA, the CDR3 is TGTGCCAGCAGCTTAGTAAGCGGGGGTATCACAGATACGCAGTATTTT. Protein: CASSLVSGGITDTQYF.

The rearrangement joins TRBV30 to TRBJ1-2; a possible D gene is TRBD1 (6 bases). This CDR3 is built from 13 residues. Trimming pared 7 bases from V and 4 bases from J, leaving 16 bases between. Germline assignment: CDR1 GTSNPN and CDR2 SVGIG (reference sequence). The CDR3 is CAYPRGVGYGYTF. The CDR3, as DNA: TGTGCCTACCCCAGGGGAGTGGGCTATGGCTACACCTTC.

This clone has just a few counts. The J gene is TRBJ2-1, the V gene TRBV4-1; 9 positions match TRBD2. Germline CDR1 and CDR2: MGHRA and YSYEKL. V shed 1 base and J 2 bases; nucleotides not matched to a gene: 6. This CDR3 contains 17 residues. The CDR3 loop reads CASSQVLAGGPYNEQFF. The CDR3 DNA follows: TGCGCCAGCAGCCAAGTTTTGGCGGGAGGGCCCTACAATGAGCAGTTCTTC.

The chain links TRBV19 to TRBJ2-7; 7 nucleotides align to TRBD1. This CDR3 contains 15 residues. V lost 9 bases, J lost 5 bases, and 16 bases stayed unmatched. Per the germline V gene, CDR1 is LNHDA and CDR2 is SQIVND (reference sequence). DNA for the CDR3: TGTGCCAGCCACCCAGCAGGGGGAATAGTAAACGAGCAGTACTTC. This codes for CASHPAGGIVNEQYF.

This sequence joins TRBV7-2 and TRBJ2-7, with 8 bases aligning to TRBD1. The CDR3 contains 16 residues. Germline CDR1 is SGHTA and CDR2 is FQGNSA. V was clipped by 1 base and J by 7 bases; unmatched bases: 12. The CDR3 region is CASSLDPAGGKDEQYF. DNA of the CDR3: TGTGCCAGCAGCTTAGACCCGGCAGGGGGCAAGGATGAGCAGTACTTC.

V and J are TRBV10-2 and TRBJ1-1, with D tentatively TRBD1 (6 bases). Germline lookup yields CDR1 WSHSY and CDR2 SAAADI. The germline V and J ends were trimmed by 6 bases and 5 bases, with 13 bases remaining between them. The CDR3 loop spans 13 amino acids. The CDR3 region has the DNA TGCGCCAGCAGGCCAGACAGGAGGACTGAAGCTTTCTTT. It is translated as CASRPDRRTEAFF.

The chain uses TRBV28 and TRBJ2-7; no firm D call. CDR1 MDHEN and CDR2 SYDVKM come from the germline V gene. This CDR3 has 12 amino acids. Trimming took off 1 base at V and 6 bases at J, with 7 bases between the two ends. CDR3 amino acids: CASSLSFREQYF. CDR3 coding DNA: TGTGCCAGCAGTTTATCCTTCCGCGAGCAGTACTTC.

The J gene is TRBJ1-5, the V gene TRBV4-1; 7 nucleotides line up with TRBD1. The CDR3 length is 15 residues. V trimming: 4 bases; J trimming: 6 bases; junction bases outside the gene matches: 9. The germline V gene has CDR1 MGHRA and CDR2 YSYEKL. CDR3 bases: TGCGCCAGCAGCCTCAAGCAGGGGGAAGGTCAGCCCCAGCATTTT. Translation gives CASSLKQGEGQPQHF.

The rearrangement joins TRBV5-1 to TRBJ2-7; 10 bases line up with TRBD1. CDR1 is SGHRS and CDR2 is YFSETQ in the germline V gene. This CDR3 is 14 amino acids long. Trimming removed 3 bases from V and 3 bases from J; junction bases left unmatched: 3. The CDR3 DNA sequence: TGCGCCAGCAGCTGGGGGACAGGGGACTACGAGCAGTACTTC. This translates into CASSWGTGDYEQYF.

V is TRBV5-1 and J is TRBJ2-1, with TRBD2 matching over 8 bases. CDR1 is SGHRS and CDR2 is YFSETQ in the germline V gene. The V gene end was trimmed by 4 bases and the J gene end by 4 bases; junction bases not matched to a gene: 7. The CDR3 is made up of 15 amino acids. CDR3 in amino acids: CASSVSGGTYNEQFF. The CDR3 region has the DNA TGCGCCAGCAGCGTTTCGGGGGGGACTTACAATGAGCAGTTCTTC.

This chain links TRBV2 with TRBJ2-7; TRBD2 aligns across 10 bases. The V segment lost 3 bases and the J segment 1 base; nucleotides outside the gene matches: 6. The CDR3 has 16 amino acids. Germline-derived CDR1 and CDR2 are SNHLY and FYNNEI. CDR3 loop: CASSDDSGRGSYEQYF. DNA for the CDR3: TGTGCCAGCAGTGACGACAGCGGGAGGGGGTCCTACGAGCAGTACTTC.

The chain recombines TRBV28 with TRBJ2-7; D is ambiguous. CDR3 length equals 11 residues. Trimming removed 1 base from V and 6 bases from J, with 4 bases in between. From germline, CDR1 is MDHEN and CDR2 SYDVKM. The CDR3 loop reads CASSLSREQYF. For the CDR3, the DNA is TGTGCCAGCAGTTTATCTCGCGAGCAGTACTTC.

The chain employs TRBV6-5 and TRBJ1-1; D might be TRBD1 (5 bases). CDR1 is MNHEY, CDR2 SVGAGI, per germline. The CDR3 runs 16 residues. V lost 1 base and J lost 11, with 23 bases in between. The CDR3 nucleotides read TGTGCCAGCAGTTACTACCCCTGGGGGGACGGAAAGGGGGCTTTCTTT. Protein sequence: CASSYYPWGDGKGAFF.

The chain joins TRBV6-5 to TRBJ2-7; 7 bases map to TRBD1. Per germline, CDR1 MNHEY and CDR2 SVGAGI. This CDR3 comprises 14 residues. V lost 6 bases to trimming and J lost 5 bases; unmatched junction nucleotides: 10. CDR3 in DNA: TGTGCCAGCAGACCGCTCGACAGGGCCCACGAGCAGTACTTC. Its protein product is CASRPLDRAHEQYF.